This T cell receptor beta chain is from a study of monozygotic twins with inflammatory bowel disease. Staff drew an approximately 2.5 ml blood sample from each donor. Germline-derived CDR1 and CDR2 are SGHTA and FQGNSA. The CDR3 loop spans 16 amino acids. Using the 5' RACE reads, TCRdb records one entry per CDR3 protein without DNA. Recorded here are about 140,000 distinct CDR3 sequences; the top ten clones represent approximately 2.5%. The rearrangement joins TRBV7-2 to TRBJ2-3; the TCRdb D gene call, TRBD1, has no DNA to confirm it. This sequence was found in a human donor with ulcerative colitis or Crohn's disease, or a healthy co-twin of an affected twin (not recorded which). Material: blood. The CDR3 spells CASSRRNRPPTDTQYF.